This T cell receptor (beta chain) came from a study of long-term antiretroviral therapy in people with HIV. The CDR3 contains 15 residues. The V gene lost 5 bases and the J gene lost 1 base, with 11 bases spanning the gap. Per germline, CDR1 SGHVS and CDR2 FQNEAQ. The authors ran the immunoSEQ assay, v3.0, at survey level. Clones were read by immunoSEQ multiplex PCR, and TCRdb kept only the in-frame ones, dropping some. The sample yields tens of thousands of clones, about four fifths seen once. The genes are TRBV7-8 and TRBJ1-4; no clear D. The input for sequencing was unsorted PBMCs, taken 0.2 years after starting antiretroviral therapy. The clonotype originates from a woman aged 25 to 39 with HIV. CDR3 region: CASSLELGTNEKLFF. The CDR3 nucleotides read TGTGCCAGCAGCCTCGAGCTCGGAACTAATGAAAAACTGTTTTTT.